Following are 18 T cell receptor beta chains from one sample sequenced in a study of blood T cells in healthy people across ages. Primed by a sample-barcoded 5' primer and a J-beta primer mix, a second PCR proceeded for about 6 to 12 cycles. TCRdb ran MiXCR on the 5' RACE reads and lists one entry per CDR3 protein. The table lists some 1.5 million distinct CDR3 sequences, roughly 30% of them singletons, with 7.7% in the top ten. Sequencing input: blood. The receptors shown here come from a woman in her 30s in good health.

Concerning this clonotype itself: A clone one base away is much larger, so this may be a read error. The V and J genes are TRBV20-1 and TRBJ2-5, with 7 positions matching TRBD2. Unmatched junction bases numbered 9, after V lost 3 bases and J lost 5 bases. CDR1 is DFQATT, CDR2 SNEGSKA, per germline (reference sequence). The CDR3 is 14 amino acids. CDR3 protein: CSARAPGAGETQYF. For the CDR3, the DNA is TGCAGTGCTAGGGCTCCGGGAGCGGGGGAGACCCAGTACTTC.

The chain links TRBV12-5 to TRBJ2-7; a weak D match, TRBD2 (5 bases). The CDR3 spans 13 residues. V was clipped by 2 bases and J by 3 bases, with 8 bases between them. Per the germline V gene, CDR1 is LGHNT and CDR2 is FRNRAP. The CDR3 nucleotides read TGTGCTAGTGGTTTGACGGGGATCTACGAGCAGTACTTC. It encodes CASGLTGIYEQYF.

This clonotype has just a few counts. The V and J genes are TRBV6-5 and TRBJ2-6; 9 bases are shared with TRBD1. J was trimmed by 1 base and V by 0 bases; bases with no gene match: 7. The CDR3 sequence is 19 residues long. Germline CDR1 MNHEY, CDR2 SVGAGI. CDR3 sequence reads: CASSYSKATGGSGANVLTF. The CDR3 coding sequence is TGTGCCAGCAGTTACTCGAAGGCGACAGGGGGTTCTGGGGCCAACGTCCTGACTTTC.

This clonotype came up a few times. CDR3 region: CSANKRTEKIGYTF. The CDR3 DNA is TGCAGTGCTAATAAACGGACGGAGAAAATTGGCTACACCTTC. The V gene is TRBV20-1, the J gene TRBJ1-2, with D uncertain. The CDR3 consists of 14 residues. From germline, CDR1 is DFQATT and CDR2 SNEGSKA (reference sequence). Trimming pared 4 bases from V and 7 bases from J, leaving 19 bases between.

The table lists this clonotype with many counts. The chain recombines TRBV13 with TRBJ2-5, with 13 bases fitting TRBD2. The CDR3 covers 16 residues. The trim removed 5 bases at V and 0 bases at J, leaving 3 bases unmatched. Germline loops: CDR1 PRHDT, CDR2 FYEKMQ (reference sequence). Here the CDR3 reads CASSGTSGEYQETQYF. CDR3 in DNA: TGTGCCAGCAGCGGGACTAGCGGGGAGTACCAAGAGACCCAGTACTTC.

This clonotype has a handful of counts. The gene calls are TRBV6-2 or TRBV6-3 and TRBJ2-5; D assignment may be TRBD1 or TRBD2 (6 bases each). The J call is doubtful: the DNA matches TRBJ2-7 better. The germline V gene encodes CDR1 MNHEY and CDR2 SVGEGT. This CDR3 contains 14 residues. Here the CDR3 reads CASSYSTRGIEQYF. The CDR3 DNA reads as TGTGCCAGCAGTTACTCGACTAGGGGGATCGAGCAGTACTTC.

The J gene is TRBJ1-3, the V gene TRBV29-1; D is ambiguous. The CDR3 covers 13 residues. With 5 bases removed from V and 1 base from J, the gap between germline ends came to 9 bases. CDR1 and CDR2 from the germline V gene are SQVTM and ANQGSEA. CDR3 DNA sequence: TGCAGCGTTCAATCGGCTTCTGGAAACACCATATATTTT. It yields the protein CSVQSASGNTIYF.

DNA for the CDR3: TGTGCCAGCAGTTTCGGGTACAGTAACTATGGCTACACCTTC. Translated, it gives CASSFGYSNYGYTF. The chain employs TRBV28 and TRBJ1-2, with D uncertain. The germline V gene has CDR1 MDHEN and CDR2 SYDVKM. The length of the CDR3 is 14 residues. V gave up 3 bases and J gave up 1 base, with 9 bases separating them.

The rearrangement uses TRBV28 and TRBJ1-5; D ambiguous. V lost 8 bases and J lost 1, with 15 bases in between. The germline V gene has CDR1 MDHEN and CDR2 SYDVKM. CDR3 length: 15 residues. Written as DNA, the CDR3 is TGTGCCAGCGTTAAGGGAGGGATGAGCAATCAGCCCCAGCATTTT. Translated, it gives CASVKGGMSNQPQHF. The variable domain in full, with the rest retrieved from reference TRBV28 and TRBJ1-5, is DVKVTQSSRYLVKRTGEKVFLECVQDMDHENMFWYRQDPGLGLRLIYFSYDVKMKEKGDIPEGYSVSREKKERFSLILESASTNQTSMYLCASVKGGMSNQPQHFGDGTRLSIL.

For this clonotype: This clone may be a read error of a much larger clone one base away. V and J are TRBV2 and TRBJ2-7, with 7 bases aligning to TRBD2. The CDR3 length is 15 residues. Germline V CDR1 and CDR2: SNHLY, FYNNEI. Germline trimming cut 5 bases from V and 4 bases from J; bases unmatched to any gene: 11. The CDR3 reads CASSQTAGVGYEQYF. The CDR3, as DNA: TGTGCCAGCAGTCAGACGGCGGGGGTCGGTTACGAGCAGTACTTC.

In its sample, this clonotype was seen a few times. This CDR3 is CASSYLPRLEQFF. In DNA form, the CDR3 reads TGTGCCAGCAGTTATCTTCCCAGGCTTGAGCAGTTCTTC. The chain recombines TRBV6-2 or TRBV6-3 with TRBJ2-1; D call uncertain. The CDR3 runs 13 residues. V was shortened by 3 bases and J by 9 bases, with 12 bases between the two germline ends. Germline V gene sequence: CDR1 MNHEY, CDR2 SVGEGT.

V usage is TRBV5-1 and J usage is TRBJ2-5, with 11 nucleotides matching TRBD2. The DNA end is a closer match to TRBJ2-7, so the J assignment may be wrong. The CDR3 sequence is 15 residues long. Germline CDR1 is SGHRS and CDR2 is YFSETQ. The CDR3 coding sequence is TGCGCCAGCAGCCCCTCTAGCGGGAGGACATACGAGCAGTACTTC. This gives the protein CASSPSSGRTYEQYF.

The sample holds a few counts of this clonotype. J is TRBJ1-4 and V is TRBV24-1; tentative D call: TRBD1 (5 bases). V gave up 4 bases and J gave up 7 bases, with 12 bases separating them. The CDR3 has 14 residues. Germline V gene lookup returns CDR1 KGHDR and CDR2 SFDVKD. The CDR3 sequence: CATSDSGTVEKLFF. The CDR3 nucleotides are TGTGCCACCAGTGACAGCGGGACTGTTGAAAAACTGTTTTTT.

The chain carries TRBV20-1 and TRBJ2-7, with TRBD1 matching 9 bases. The V gene end was trimmed by 4 bases and the J gene end by 2 bases; junction bases not matched to a gene: 9. The CDR3 sequence is 15 residues long. Germline V gene sequence: CDR1 DFQATT, CDR2 SNEGSKA (reference sequence). CDR3 residues: CSAIRPGQGTYEQYF. As DNA, the CDR3 is TGCAGTGCTATAAGACCGGGACAGGGTACCTACGAGCAGTACTTC.

This clonotype was observed a few times. The chain employs TRBV9 and TRBJ1-1; 7 nucleotides align to TRBD1. The CDR3 is 15 amino acids. Germline CDR1 and CDR2: SGDLS and YYNGEE. V lost 0 bases, J lost 3 bases, and 5 bases stayed unmatched. CDR3 loop: CASSVAGTGDTEAFF. The CDR3 DNA reads as TGTGCCAGCAGCGTAGCAGGAACAGGGGACACTGAAGCTTTCTTT.

The J gene is TRBJ2-3, the V gene TRBV5-1; possibly TRBD2 for D (5 bases). CDR3 length: 14 residues. Trimming stripped 2 bases from V and 2 bases from J, with 9 bases between. The germline gives CDR1 SGHRS, CDR2 YFSETQ. The CDR3, as DNA: TGCGCCAGCAGCTTAGCGGATAACACAGATACGCAGTATTTT. The encoded protein is CASSLADNTDTQYF.

The V call is TRBV7-2, the J call TRBJ1-2; no firm D call. The CDR3 consists of 15 residues. CDR1 and CDR2 from the germline V gene are SGHTA and FQGNSA. V was trimmed by 3 bases and J by 4 bases, leaving 15 bases between them. The CDR3 loop reads CASSLTRVGLYGYTF. The CDR3 nucleotides read TGTGCCAGCAGCTTGACGCGAGTAGGCCTCTATGGCTACACCTTC.

The rearrangement joins TRBV7-9 to TRBJ2-7; D possibly matches TRBD1 or TRBD2 (5 bases each). Germline V lookup: CDR1 SEHNR, CDR2 FQNEAQ (reference sequence). The V and J ends lost 5 bases and 4 bases respectively, with 18 bases between them. This CDR3 has 15 residues. This chain's CDR3 is CASSVTLGVFYEQYF. The CDR3 DNA sequence: TGTGCCAGCAGCGTTACCTTGGGGGTTTTTTACGAGCAGTACTTC.